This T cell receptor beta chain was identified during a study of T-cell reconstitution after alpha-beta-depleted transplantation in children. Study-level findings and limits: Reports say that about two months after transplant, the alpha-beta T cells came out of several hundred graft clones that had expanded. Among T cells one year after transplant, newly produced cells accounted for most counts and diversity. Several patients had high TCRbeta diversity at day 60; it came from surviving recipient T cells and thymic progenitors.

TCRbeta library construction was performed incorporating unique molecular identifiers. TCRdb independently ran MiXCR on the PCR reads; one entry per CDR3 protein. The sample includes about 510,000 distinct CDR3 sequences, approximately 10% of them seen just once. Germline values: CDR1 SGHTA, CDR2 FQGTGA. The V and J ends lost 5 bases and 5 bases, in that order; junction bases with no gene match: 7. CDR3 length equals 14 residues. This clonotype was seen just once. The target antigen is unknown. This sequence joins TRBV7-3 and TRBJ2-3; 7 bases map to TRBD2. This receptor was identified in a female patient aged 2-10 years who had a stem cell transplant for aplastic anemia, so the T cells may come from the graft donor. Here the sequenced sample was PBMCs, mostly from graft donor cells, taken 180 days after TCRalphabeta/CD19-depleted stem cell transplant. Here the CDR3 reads CASSQGRAVDTQYF. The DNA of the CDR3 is TGTGCCAGCAGCCAAGGGAGGGCGGTAGATACGCAGTATTTT.